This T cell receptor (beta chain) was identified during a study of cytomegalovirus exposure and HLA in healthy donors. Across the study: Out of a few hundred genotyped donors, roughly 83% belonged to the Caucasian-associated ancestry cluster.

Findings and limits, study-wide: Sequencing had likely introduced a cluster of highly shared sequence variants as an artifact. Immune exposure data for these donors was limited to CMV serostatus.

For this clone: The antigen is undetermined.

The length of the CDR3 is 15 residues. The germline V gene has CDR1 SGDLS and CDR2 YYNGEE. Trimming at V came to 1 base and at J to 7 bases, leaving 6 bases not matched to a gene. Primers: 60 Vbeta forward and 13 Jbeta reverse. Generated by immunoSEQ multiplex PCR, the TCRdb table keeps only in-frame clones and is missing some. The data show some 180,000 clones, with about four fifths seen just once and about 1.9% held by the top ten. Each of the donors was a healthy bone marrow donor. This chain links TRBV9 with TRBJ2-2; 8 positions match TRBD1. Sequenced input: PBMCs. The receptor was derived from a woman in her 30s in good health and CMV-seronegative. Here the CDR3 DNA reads TGTGCCAGCAGCGTACAGGACAGGGCGTACGGGGAGCTGTTTTTT. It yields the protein CASSVQDRAYGELFF.